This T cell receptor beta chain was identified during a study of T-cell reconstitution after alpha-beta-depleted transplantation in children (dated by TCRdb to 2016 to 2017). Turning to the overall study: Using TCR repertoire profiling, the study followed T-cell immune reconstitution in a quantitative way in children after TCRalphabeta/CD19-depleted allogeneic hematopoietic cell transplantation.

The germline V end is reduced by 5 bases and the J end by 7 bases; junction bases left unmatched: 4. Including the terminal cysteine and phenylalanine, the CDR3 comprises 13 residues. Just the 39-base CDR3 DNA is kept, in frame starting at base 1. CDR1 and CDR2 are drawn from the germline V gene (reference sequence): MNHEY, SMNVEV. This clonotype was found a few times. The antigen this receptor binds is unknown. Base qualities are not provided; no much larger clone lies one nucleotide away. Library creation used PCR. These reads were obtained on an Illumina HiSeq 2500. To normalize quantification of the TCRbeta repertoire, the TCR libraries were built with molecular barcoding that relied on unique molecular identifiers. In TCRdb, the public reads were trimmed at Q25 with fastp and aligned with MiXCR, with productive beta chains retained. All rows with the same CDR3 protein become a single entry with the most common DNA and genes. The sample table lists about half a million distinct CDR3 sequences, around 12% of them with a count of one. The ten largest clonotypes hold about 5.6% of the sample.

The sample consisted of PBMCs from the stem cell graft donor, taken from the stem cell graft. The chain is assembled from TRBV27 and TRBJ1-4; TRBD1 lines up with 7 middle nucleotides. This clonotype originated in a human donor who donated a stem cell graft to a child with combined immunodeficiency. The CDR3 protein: CASSVYRGEKLFF. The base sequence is TGTGCCAGCAGTGTCTACAGGGGTGAAAAACTGTTTTTT.